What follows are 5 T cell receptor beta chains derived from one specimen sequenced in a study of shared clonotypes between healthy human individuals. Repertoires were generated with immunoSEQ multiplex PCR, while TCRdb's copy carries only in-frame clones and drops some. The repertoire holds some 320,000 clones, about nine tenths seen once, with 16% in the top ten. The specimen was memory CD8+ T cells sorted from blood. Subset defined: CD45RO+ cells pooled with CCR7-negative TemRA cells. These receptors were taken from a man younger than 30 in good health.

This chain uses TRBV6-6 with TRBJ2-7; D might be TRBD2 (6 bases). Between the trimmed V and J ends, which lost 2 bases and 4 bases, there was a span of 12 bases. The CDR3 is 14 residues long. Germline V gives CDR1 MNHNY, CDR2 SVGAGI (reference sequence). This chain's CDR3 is CASSYGGIGYEQYF. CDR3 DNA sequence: TGTGCCAGCAGTTACGGGGGGATCGGGTACGAGCAGTACTTC.

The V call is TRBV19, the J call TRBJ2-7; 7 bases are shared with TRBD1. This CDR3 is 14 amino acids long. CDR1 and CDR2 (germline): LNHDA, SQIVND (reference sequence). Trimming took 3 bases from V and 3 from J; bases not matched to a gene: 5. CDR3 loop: CASSIGTDRYEQYF. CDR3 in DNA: TGTGCCAGTAGTATTGGGACAGATCGCTACGAGCAGTACTTC.

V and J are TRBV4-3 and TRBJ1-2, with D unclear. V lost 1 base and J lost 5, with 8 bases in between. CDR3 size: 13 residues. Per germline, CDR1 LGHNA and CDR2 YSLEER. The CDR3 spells CASSQGREYGYTF. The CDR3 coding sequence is TGCGCCAGCAGCCAAGGACGGGAATATGGCTACACCTTC.

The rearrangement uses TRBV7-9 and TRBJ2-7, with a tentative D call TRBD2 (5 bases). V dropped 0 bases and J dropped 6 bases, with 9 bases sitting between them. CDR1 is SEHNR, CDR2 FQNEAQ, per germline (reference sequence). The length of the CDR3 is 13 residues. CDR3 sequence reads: CASSLAGDVEQYF. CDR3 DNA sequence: TGTGCCAGCAGCTTAGCGGGAGACGTCGAGCAGTACTTC. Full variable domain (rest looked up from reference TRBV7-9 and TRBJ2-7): DTGVSQNPRHKITKRGQNVTFRCDPISEHNRLYWYRQTLGQGPEFLTYFQNEAQLEKSRLLSDRFSAERPKGSFSTLEIQRTEQGDSAMYLCASSLAGDVEQYFGPGTRLTVT.

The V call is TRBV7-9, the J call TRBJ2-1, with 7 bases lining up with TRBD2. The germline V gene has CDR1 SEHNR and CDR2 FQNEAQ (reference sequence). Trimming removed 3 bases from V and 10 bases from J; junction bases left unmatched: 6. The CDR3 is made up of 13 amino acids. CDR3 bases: TGTGCCAGCAGCTTCCGGGACTACCTCGAGCAGTTCTTC. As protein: CASSFRDYLEQFF.